What follows is one TCR beta chain and its context. The data derive from a study of CD8 T cells in Susac syndrome. It was with random hexamers that roughly 0.45 to 1 ug RNA was reverse transcribed. Multiplex immunoSEQ PCR targeted 54 Vbeta and 13 Jbeta TCR beta segments. Via MiXCR, TCRdb re-called the immunoSEQ multiplex PCR reads, giving one row per CDR3 protein. In the table there are around 130,000 distinct CDR3 sequences, about 95% of which are singletons. Germline loops: CDR1 DFQATT, CDR2 SNEGSKA (reference sequence). This CDR3 contains 18 residues. Trimming took 6 bases from V and 1 from J; bases not matched to a gene: 13. Sequencing of TCR beta, carried out with a high-throughput approach, was applied to CD8+ and CD4+ T cells from the blood.

The sequenced sample was CD4+ T cells from PBMCs. This clonotype was sampled from a human donor with multiple sclerosis. The rearrangement joins TRBV20-1 to TRBJ2-3, with TRBD2 matching over 13 bases. The CDR3 here is CSAPGLAGARKRTDTQYF. The CDR3 bases are TGCAGTGCACCCGGACTAGCGGGGGCTAGAAAGCGCACAGATACGCAGTATTTT.